This T cell receptor beta chain emerged from a study of blood T cell repertoires in COVID-19 (dated by TCRdb to about 2020). With respect to the entire study: The collaborator samples originated in the United States, Italy and Spain and spanned the acute and convalescent phases of COVID-19. The samples were drawn from the first 160 participants of the ongoing ImmuneRACE study and from over a thousand subjects provided by 6 global collaborators. Where available, HLA class I and class II types were taken from metadata supplied by the sample provider and were not determined by assay-based typing. Sample metadata almost always included a de-identified subject ID, COVID-19 status, age in years and sex. The dataset comprised deeply sampled blood TCRbeta repertoires from subjects exposed to, actively infected with, or recovered from COVID-19. The repertoires were made available in a free public database intended to serve as a resource for research on the immune response to SARS-CoV-2. The prospective study material was composed of cDNA or gDNA derived from T cells, B-cell-depleted T cells, or PBMCs.

TCRbeta CDR3 regions were amplified from genomic DNA by means of the immunoSEQ Assay, a bias-controlled multiplex PCR. Under the source paper's analysis protocol: The number of nucleated cells in each sample was estimated by amplification of reference gene primers within the assay. To quantify the absolute abundance of each unique TCRbeta CDR3 rearrangement, sequence reads were collapsed and filtered. For each sample, productive Simpson clonality was calculated as the square root of Simpson's diversity index over productive rearrangements. TCRdb stores this immuneACCESS table with in-frame sequences only. Part of the clones is absent; in the studies checked, under half of the shortfall reflects unresolved V genes, and no reason is known for the rest. V and J calls and clone size come straight from that table; D and trimming were deduced from the DNA. For this sample the table gives more than 85,000 clones, of which about four fifths were detected only once. Clones ranked in the top ten supply 9.4% of the sample.

Each collaborating institution followed its own protocols to collect whole blood in K2EDTA tubes. For TCRbeta analysis, collaborators shipped samples in one of three forms: frozen whole blood, isolated PBMCs, or DNA extracted from either of those sample types. Based on the germline V gene, the CDR1 and CDR2 sequences are LGHNA and YSLEER. The CDR3 has 15 amino acids, counting the end cysteine and phenylalanine. The entry retains the CDR3 DNA only, 45 bases that are in frame from base 1. V is pruned by 2 bases and J by 3 bases, leaving 5 bases of the junction without a gene match. Concerning this clone: Its antigen is not yet known. Base-call qualities are not available, and no considerably larger clone is one nucleotide away.

On the study overall, not on this receptor specifically: The quantity of clinical and demographic metadata differed by source and by participant and was supplied without curation.

The chain joins TRBV4-3 to TRBJ2-7, with 9 bases in between that match TRBD2. The sequence was obtained from a woman in her 70s with acute or convalescent COVID-19. The sequenced material came from peripheral blood. Here is the DNA: TGCGCCAGCAGCCAAATAAGCGGGGGGCACTACGAGCAGTACTTC. Its protein reads: CASSQISGGHYEQYF.